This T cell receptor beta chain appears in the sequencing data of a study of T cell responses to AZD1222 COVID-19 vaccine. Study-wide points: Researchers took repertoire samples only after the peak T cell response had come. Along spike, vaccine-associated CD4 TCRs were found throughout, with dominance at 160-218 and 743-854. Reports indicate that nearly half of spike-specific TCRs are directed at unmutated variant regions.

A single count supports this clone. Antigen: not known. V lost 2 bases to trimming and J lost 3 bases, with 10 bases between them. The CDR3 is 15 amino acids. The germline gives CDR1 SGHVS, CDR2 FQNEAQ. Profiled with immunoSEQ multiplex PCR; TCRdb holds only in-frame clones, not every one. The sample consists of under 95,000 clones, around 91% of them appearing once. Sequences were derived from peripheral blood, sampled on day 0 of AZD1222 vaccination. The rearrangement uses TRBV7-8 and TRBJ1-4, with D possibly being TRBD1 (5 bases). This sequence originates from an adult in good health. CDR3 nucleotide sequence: TGTGCCAGCAGCTTAATTGCAGGGCCTAATGAAAAACTGTTTTTT. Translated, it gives CASSLIAGPNEKLFF.